These 15 T cell receptor beta chains were all obtained from the same sample, sequenced in a study of technical replicates of blood from four donors. The assay was immunoSEQ multiplex PCR, and TCRdb's table has in-frame clones only and misses some. The sample includes over 60,000 clones, 93% of them seen just once. Sequencing input: T cells isolated from PBMCs. All receptors come from a human donor in good health.

This chain uses TRBV29-1 with TRBJ2-7, with D possibly TRBD2 on 5 matching bases. CDR3 size: 13 residues. Germline CDR1 is SQVTM and CDR2 is ANQGSEA. V gave up 4 bases and J gave up 2 bases, with 12 bases separating them. CDR3 coding DNA: TGCAGCGTTGTCCCGCTAGCTGCCTACGAGCAGTACTTC. Protein: CSVVPLAAYEQYF.

The chain combines TRBV7-9 with TRBJ1-6, with a weak D call TRBD1 (6 bases). The germline V and J ends were trimmed by 6 bases and 8 bases, with 14 bases remaining between them. The CDR3 consists of 14 residues. Germline V lookup: CDR1 SEHNR, CDR2 FQNEAQ (reference sequence). The CDR3 DNA sequence: TGTGCCAGCAGACCTACAGGGCCTCATTCACCCCTCCACTTT. Translating it yields CASRPTGPHSPLHF.

This clone was found once. The CDR3 DNA is TGTGCCAGCAGGACTAGCGGGTTCGAAGAGACCCAGTACTTC. It encodes CASRTSGFEETQYF. V usage is TRBV6-4 and J usage is TRBJ2-5, with 10 bases matching TRBD2. The CDR3 length is 14 residues. Looked up from germline, CDR1 is MRHNA and CDR2 is SNTAGT. Trimming took 6 bases from V and 3 from J; bases not matched to a gene: 4.

The DNA for the CDR3 is TGTGCCAGCAGCCCCCGTGCGGGGGGGGATAAGACTGAAGCTTTCTTT. This codes for CASSPRAGGDKTEAFF. The chain couples TRBV7-9 to TRBJ1-1, with D maybe TRBD1 (5 bases). The CDR3 sequence is 16 residues long. The germline V gene has CDR1 SEHNR and CDR2 FQNEAQ (reference sequence). V lost 5 bases to trimming and J lost 5 bases, with 21 bases between them.

V gene TRBV15 combines with J gene TRBJ2-1; the D is unclear. V lost 1 base to trimming and J lost 7 bases, with 14 bases between them. Germline V gene sequence: CDR1 LNHNV, CDR2 YYDKDF (reference sequence). The CDR3 has 15 residues. The CDR3 reads CATSRVFPSLNEQFF. The CDR3 DNA is TGTGCCACCAGCAGAGTTTTTCCCTCTCTAAATGAGCAGTTCTTC.

This clone was detected once. The chain joins TRBV7-9 to TRBJ2-5; 9 bases agree with TRBD2. Germline V CDR1 and CDR2: SEHNR, FQNEAQ (reference sequence). CDR3 size: 19 residues. Unmatched junction bases numbered 16, after V lost 2 bases and J lost 3 bases. CDR3 sequence: CASSLKAAGGPVGEETQYF. The CDR3 DNA reads TGTGCCAGCAGCTTAAAAGCCGCGGGAGGGCCCGTGGGAGAAGAGACCCAGTACTTC.

This chain connects TRBV7-9 to TRBJ2-7, with 7 bases that match TRBD1. The CDR3 has 14 amino acids. The V and J ends lost 3 bases and 2 bases, in that order; junction bases with no gene match: 4. Germline CDR1 reads SEHNR; CDR2 reads FQNEAQ (reference sequence). The CDR3 protein is CASSFTGVTYEQYF. The DNA for the CDR3 is TGTGCCAGCAGCTTCACAGGGGTAACCTACGAGCAGTACTTC.

The chain couples TRBV10-1 to TRBJ1-1; a weak D match, TRBD1 (5 bases). The germline gives CDR1 WNHNN, CDR2 SYGVQD (reference sequence). V gave up 3 bases and J gave up 4 bases, with 12 bases separating them. The CDR3 is 14 amino acids. The CDR3 is CASSDPGLGTEAFF. The DNA of the CDR3 is TGCGCCAGCAGTGATCCGGGACTGGGCACTGAAGCTTTCTTT.

About this clone: Mismatch with germline at one junction end may stem from a read error. The chain uses TRBV7-7 and TRBJ2-1; 12 bases agree with TRBD2. The CDR3 runs to 15 residues. Per germline, CDR1 SSHAT and CDR2 FNYEAQ (reference sequence). The CDR3, as DNA: TGTGCTAGCAGCCTGACTAGCGGGGGCTACAATGAGCAGTTCTTC. It yields the protein CASSLTSGGYNEQFF.

Here the CDR3 DNA reads TGCGCCAGCAGCCCCACCCCCCTTCGCGAGGAGACCCAGTACTTC. Translation: CASSPTPLREETQYF. The chain joins TRBV5-1 to TRBJ2-5, with unresolved D. Germline V lookup: CDR1 SGHRS, CDR2 YFSETQ. The CDR3 is made up of 15 amino acids. Trimming left V 4 bases short and J 5 bases short, with 18 bases between.

The chain recombines TRBV15 with TRBJ2-1; 7 positions match TRBD1. The CDR3 has 16 residues. Germline CDR1 and CDR2: LNHNV and YYDKDF (reference sequence). V shed 3 bases, J shed 9 bases, and the junction held 14 bases outside the gene matches. The CDR3 DNA sequence: TGTGCCACCAGCAGGAGAGACAGGGTGGGTTCAGGTGAGCAGTTCTTC. Its translation: CATSRRDRVGSGEQFF.

The V gene is TRBV28, the J gene TRBJ2-3; D unresolved. The V gene lost 5 bases and the J gene lost 4 bases, with 10 bases spanning the gap. Germline CDR1 MDHEN, CDR2 SYDVKM. The CDR3 extends over 13 amino acids. In DNA, the CDR3 is TGTGCCAGCAGTCCCCCCCCGTCAGATACGCAGTATTTT. Its translation is CASSPPPSDTQYF.

The table lists this clone with a few counts. The gene calls are TRBV6-1 and TRBJ1-1; possible D gene TRBD1, 5 bases. Germline-derived CDR1 and CDR2 are MNHNS and SASEGT. V was trimmed by 5 bases and J by 1 base, leaving 11 bases between them. The length of the CDR3 is 14 residues. The CDR3 DNA follows: TGTGCCAGCAGTCCTAGGGGTAGGAACACTGAAGCTTTCTTT. Translating it yields CASSPRGRNTEAFF.

The J gene is TRBJ2-5, the V gene TRBV5-3, with TRBD2 identical over 10 bases. TRBV5-3 is annotated as an ORF whose role is uncertain. V lost 4 bases and J lost 4; bases outside the gene matches: 13. This CDR3 comprises 17 residues. CDR3 in DNA: TGTGCCAGAAGCCCTCCCCAGCGGGAGGGAAGGTTAGAGACCCAGTACTTC. Amino acids: CARSPPQREGRLETQYF.

V is TRBV20-1 and J is TRBJ2-5; the match to TRBD1 covers 9 bases. After removal of 3 bases from V and 14 bases from J, the junction contained 7 bases not matched to a gene. The CDR3 totals 11 residues. The germline V gene has CDR1 DFQATT and CDR2 SNEGSKA (reference sequence). The CDR3 protein is CSARGRDRVYF. The DNA for the CDR3 is TGCAGTGCTAGGGGTAGGGACAGGGTATACTTC.